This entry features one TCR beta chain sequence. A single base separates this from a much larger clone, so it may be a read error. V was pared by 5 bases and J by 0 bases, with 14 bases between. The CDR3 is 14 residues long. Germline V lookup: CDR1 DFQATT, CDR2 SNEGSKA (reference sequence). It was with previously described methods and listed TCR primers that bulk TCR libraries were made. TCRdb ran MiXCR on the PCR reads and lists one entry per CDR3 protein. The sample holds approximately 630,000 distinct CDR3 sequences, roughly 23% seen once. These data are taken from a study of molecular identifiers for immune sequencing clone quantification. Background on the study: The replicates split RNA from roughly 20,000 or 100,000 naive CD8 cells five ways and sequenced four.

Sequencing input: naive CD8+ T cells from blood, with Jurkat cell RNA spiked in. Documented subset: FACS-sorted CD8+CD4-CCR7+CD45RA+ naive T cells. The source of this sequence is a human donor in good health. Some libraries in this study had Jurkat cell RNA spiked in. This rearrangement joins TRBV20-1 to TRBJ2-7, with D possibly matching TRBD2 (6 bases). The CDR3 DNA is TGCAGTGCTGGAGGGGCTAGCGCCTCCTACGAGCAGTACTTC. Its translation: CSAGGASASYEQYF.